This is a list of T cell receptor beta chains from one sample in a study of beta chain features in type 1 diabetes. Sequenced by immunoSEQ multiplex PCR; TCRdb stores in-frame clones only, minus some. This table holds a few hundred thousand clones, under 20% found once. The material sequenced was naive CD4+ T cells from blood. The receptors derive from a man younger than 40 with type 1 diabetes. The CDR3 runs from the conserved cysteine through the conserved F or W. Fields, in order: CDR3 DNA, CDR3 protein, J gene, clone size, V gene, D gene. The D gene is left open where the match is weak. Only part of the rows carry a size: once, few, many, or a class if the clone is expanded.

TGTGCCAGCAGCGTAGGGTTGCTAGCGGGCATCTACGAGCAGTACTTC	CASSVGLLAGIYEQYF	TRBJ2-7	few	TRBV9	TRBD2
TGTGCCAGCAGCTTACATGATAGCGGGAGTAGGAATGAGCAGTTCTTC	CASSLHDSGSRNEQFF	TRBJ2-1	few	TRBV7-2	TRBD2
TGTGCCAGCAGCTTAGGCAGAGTGGAGCAGTACTTC	CASSLGRVEQYF	TRBJ2-7	few	TRBV13	.
TGTGCCAGCCGGGACACCTACTCTGGGGCCAACGTCCTGACTTTC	CASRDTYSGANVLTF	TRBJ2-6	.	TRBV7-2	.
TGTGCCATCAGTGAGAGGACAGCGTTGAATGAAAAACTGTTTTTT	CAISERTALNEKLFF	TRBJ1-4	few	TRBV10-3	.
TGCAGCGTGAAGGGACAGCCGGTCGCAGATACGCAGTATTTT	CSVKGQPVADTQYF	TRBJ2-3	few	TRBV29-1	TRBD1
TGCGCCAGCGCGCCGGGACTAGCGGGATCAAGTGAGCAGTTCTTC	CASAPGLAGSSEQFF	TRBJ2-1	few	TRBV4-1	TRBD2
TGTGCCTGGACCAGTCAGGGGGCGCTGGGCTACACCTTC	CAWTSQGALGYTF	TRBJ1-2	few	TRBV30	TRBD1
TGCAGCGTTGTCTTTGGGGGGTTGAACACCGGGGAGCTGTTTTTT	CSVVFGGLNTGELFF	TRBJ2-2	.	TRBV29-1	.
TGTGCCAGCAGCGTCAGTCTTCAGGGTAGCTTGGCAGATACGCAGTATTTT	CASSVSLQGSLADTQYF	TRBJ2-3	.	TRBV9	.
TGTGCCAGCAGCTTACATGGCAGATATGAAGCTTTCTTT	CASSLHGRYEAFF	TRBJ1-1	few	TRBV7-9	.
TGCAGCGTTGTTCCCGGGACTAGCGGGAGAAACGAGCAGTACTTC	CSVVPGTSGRNEQYF	TRBJ2-7	.	TRBV29-1	TRBD2
TGTGCCAGCAGTCATTCAAGCACAGATACGCAGTATTTT	CASSHSSTDTQYF	TRBJ2-3	.	TRBV27	.
TGTGCCAGCAGCCACCGGGACATGATACGGGGGCAGTTCTTC	CASSHRDMIRGQFF	TRBJ2-1	few	TRBV28	.
TGTGCCAGCGGACGGAGCTCCTACGAGCAGTACTTC	CASGRSSYEQYF	TRBJ2-7	few	TRBV7-2	.
TGTGCCACCTCATCCCGGAGAAGCTCCTACGAGCAGTACTTC	CATSSRRSSYEQYF	TRBJ2-7	few	TRBV7-2	.
TGTGCCTGGTCCCGTGAGGGGAGCAATCAGCCCCAGCATTTT	CAWSREGSNQPQHF	TRBJ1-5	.	TRBV30	.
TGTGCCAGCAGCTTAGCCGGGACAGGGAGGAATGGGGCCAACGTCCTGACTTTC	CASSLAGTGRNGANVLTF	TRBJ2-6	few	TRBV7-9	TRBD1
TGCGCCAGCAGCTTGGTGTACGGGGAAGCCTACGAGCAGTACTTC	CASSLVYGEAYEQYF	TRBJ2-7	few	TRBV5-1	.
TGTGCCAGCAGTTTATCTGGGGCGCTTGGGGCAGATACGCAGTATTTT	CASSLSGALGADTQYF	TRBJ2-3	few	TRBV27	.
TGTGCCAGCAAAGTAGATGGGGCCAACGTCCTGACTTTC	CASKVDGANVLTF	TRBJ2-6	few	TRBV9	.
TGTGCCAGCAGCCCAGTCGGGGACAGGGGCTACGAGCAGTACTTC	CASSPVGDRGYEQYF	TRBJ2-7	.	TRBV28	TRBD1
TGTGCCAGCAGTACGGTAGCGGGAATCAGTACTGAGCAGTTCTTC	CASSTVAGISTEQFF	TRBJ2-1	few	TRBV6-1	TRBD2
TGTGCCAGCACCTCCGGGGCAAGCAATCAGCCCCAGCATTTT	CASTSGASNQPQHF	TRBJ1-5	.	TRBV28	.
TGTGCCAGCAGCTCCAGGGTAGATACGCAGTATTTT	CASSSRVDTQYF	TRBJ2-3	few	TRBV7-9	.
TGTGCCACCAGCAGAGGGCCAGATACGCAGTATTTT	CATSRGPDTQYF	TRBJ2-3	few	TRBV15	.
TGCAGTGCTACCCCTAGAAATGAGCAGTTCTTC	CSATPRNEQFF	TRBJ2-1	few	TRBV20-1	.
TGTGCCAGCAGAAGTTCCGGGCCAGAGCAGTTCTTC	CASRSSGPEQFF	TRBJ2-1	.	TRBV25-1	.
TGTGCCAGCAGCTTACCCGGCGGAGAGACCCAGTACTTC	CASSLPGGETQYF	TRBJ2-5	.	TRBV5-4	.
TGCAGCGTTCGTACTACGACCAACTCCTACGAGCAGTACTTC	CSVRTTTNSYEQYF	TRBJ2-7	.	TRBV29-1	.
TGCGCCAGCAGCTTGGAGTTAGAGACCCAGTACTTC	CASSLELETQYF	TRBJ2-5	.	TRBV5-1	.
TGTGCCAGCAGCCCCCAACTAGCGGGAGGTGGATACGAGCAGTACTTC	CASSPQLAGGGYEQYF	TRBJ2-7	.	TRBV9	TRBD2
TGTGCCAGCAGCCAAGATTTCGGGGTTCTTCCCTACGAGCAGTACTTC	CASSQDFGVLPYEQYF	TRBJ2-7	.	TRBV4-2	.